What follows describes a single T cell receptor (beta chain). J gave up 2 bases and V 0 bases, and 7 bases lay outside the gene matches. CDR1 and CDR2 (germline): SGHDN, FVKESK. The CDR3 totals 17 residues. This sample stems from a study of control samples from healthy donors and cancer patients. Profiled with immunoSEQ multiplex PCR; TCRdb holds only in-frame clones, not every one. The sample shows roughly 120,000 clones, roughly nine tenths of them seen only once. What was sequenced was blood. The rearrangement joins TRBV14 to TRBJ2-1, with 7 bases identical to TRBD1. The source of this sequence is a young woman in good health. As DNA, the CDR3 is TGTGCCAGCAGCCAAGATCTACAGGGGCGAGCCTACAATGAGCAGTTCTTC. Its protein product is CASSQDLQGRAYNEQFF.